A single sample is the source of the 29 T cell receptor beta chains below, sequenced in a study of cytomegalovirus exposure and HLA in healthy donors. Researchers ran the PCR with 60 Vbeta and 13 Jbeta primers. The assay was immunoSEQ multiplex PCR, and TCRdb's table has in-frame clones only and misses some. Counted here are roughly 130,000 clones, around four fifths occurring once; the ten biggest clones make up 1% to 1.5%. Sequencing was carried out using PBMCs. These receptor sequences come from a boy between 5 and 17 years old in good health and CMV-seronegative.

The chain combines TRBV27 with TRBJ1-5; TRBD1 is a possible D gene (5 bases). The CDR3 sequence is 13 residues long. Trimming took 5 bases from V and 9 from J, leaving 14 bases between them. Germline-derived CDR1 and CDR2 are MNHEY and SMNVEV (reference sequence). In DNA, the CDR3 is TGTGCCAGCAGTACAGGACCGCTACGGCCCCAGCATTTT. This encodes CASSTGPLRPQHF.

The chain combines TRBV10-3 with TRBJ2-7, with D tentatively TRBD2 (6 bases). Germline V gene lookup returns CDR1 ENHRY and CDR2 SYGVKD. Trimming shortened V by 2 bases and J by 3 bases, and 11 bases separated the two germline ends. The CDR3 has 14 amino acids. CDR3 nucleotide sequence: TGTGCCATCAGTGAGCCTGGACTACGCTACGAGCAGTACTTC. Its protein is CAISEPGLRYEQYF.

This rearrangement joins TRBV29-1 to TRBJ1-2; D uncertain. This CDR3 is built from 10 residues. CDR1 and CDR2 from the germline V gene are SQVTM and ANQGSEA. V was shortened by 7 bases and J by 6 bases, with 9 bases between the two germline ends. DNA for the CDR3: TGCAGCGACGGACTGGATGGCTACACCTTC. The encoded protein is CSDGLDGYTF.

This clone appeared once. The chain uses TRBV11-2 and TRBJ2-7; no reliable D call. V was cut by 4 bases and J by 0 bases, with 16 bases left in between. The CDR3 runs to 16 residues. Germline V gene sequence: CDR1 SGHAT, CDR2 FQNNGV. In DNA form, the CDR3 reads TGTGCCAGCAGCTCGCAGACTGGTCAGAGCTCCTACGAGCAGTACTTC. This gives the protein CASSSQTGQSSYEQYF.

The chain combines TRBV29-1 with TRBJ1-1; D might be TRBD1 (6 bases). Germline CDR1 SQVTM, CDR2 ANQGSEA. This CDR3 contains 12 residues. CDR3 region: CTGGGGDTEAFF. The CDR3, as DNA: TGCACCGGGGGCGGGGGGGACACTGAAGCTTTCTTT.

This clone was observed a few times. This chain uses TRBV5-8 with TRBJ1-4; a possible D gene is TRBD1 (6 bases). The CDR3 is 12 residues long. Germline values: CDR1 SGHTS, CDR2 YDEGEE. Trimming removed 0 bases from V and 12 bases from J, with 9 bases in between. The CDR3 protein is CASSLVAGELFF. In DNA, the CDR3 is TGTGCCAGCAGCTTGGTGGCAGGGGAACTGTTTTTT.

The gene calls are TRBV6-5 and TRBJ1-4; 7 nucleotides match TRBD1. The germline CDR1 and CDR2 sequences are MNHEY and SVGAGI. J gave up 5 bases and V 2 bases, and 8 bases lay outside the gene matches. The CDR3 has 16 residues. The CDR3 DNA reads as TGTGCCAGCAGTTACGGCGCGACAGGGCGAAATGAAAAACTGTTTTTT. Its protein product is CASSYGATGRNEKLFF.

This chain uses TRBV6-1 with TRBJ1-4; 7 nucleotides align to TRBD1. In germline, CDR1 is MNHNS, CDR2 SASEGT. CDR3 length equals 13 residues. J was trimmed by 7 bases and V by 7 bases; bases with no gene match: 6. CDR3 nucleotide sequence: TGTGCCAGCAACACAGGGGCTGGTGAAAAACTGTTTTTT. Translated, it gives CASNTGAGEKLFF.

The rearrangement uses TRBV15 and TRBJ2-5, with 10 bases fitting TRBD2. Near its end, the DNA agrees better with TRBJ2-7, so the J call may be wrong. The CDR3 is 18 residues long. Germline CDR1 reads LNHNV; CDR2 reads YYDKDF (reference sequence). CDR3 bases: TGTGCCACCAGCAGAGATCTTACAGGGCTAGCGGGAGTTTACGAGCAGTACTTC. Translation gives CATSRDLTGLAGVYEQYF.

This rearrangement joins TRBV5-6 to TRBJ1-1; tentatively, D is TRBD1 (6 bases). Trimming removed 0 bases from V and 4 bases from J, with 7 bases in between. Germline V gene data show CDR1 as SGHDT and CDR2 as YYEEEE. The CDR3 runs to 13 residues. DNA for the CDR3: TGTGCCAGCAGCTTGGCAGGGGCCACTGAAGCTTTCTTT. It yields the protein CASSLAGATEAFF.

The chain couples TRBV7-8 to TRBJ1-2; D remains ambiguous. The CDR3 is 15 residues long. Germline V lookup: CDR1 SGHVS, CDR2 FQNEAQ. Trimming cost V 5 bases and J 6 bases, with 19 bases left between them. CDR3 coding DNA: TGTGCCAGCAGCGCCCGTAGGTGGCGGGCTAATGGCTACACCTTC. This encodes CASSARRWRANGYTF.

V is TRBV14 and J is TRBJ2-3, with TRBD1 matching 7 bases. The length of the CDR3 is 12 residues. Germline-derived CDR1 and CDR2 are SGHDN and FVKESK. Unmatched junction bases numbered 2, after V lost 5 bases and J lost 6 bases. The CDR3 nucleotides are TGTGCCAGCAGCGCACAGGGGGATACGCAGTATTTT. Encoded protein: CASSAQGDTQYF.

The V call is TRBV4-3, the J call TRBJ2-7; D gene unclear. Per germline, CDR1 LGHNA and CDR2 YSLEER. V lost 0 bases and J lost 3, with 12 bases in between. This CDR3 has 15 residues. CDR3 loop: CASSQESHTGYEQYF. The CDR3 coding sequence is TGCGCCAGCAGCCAAGAGTCCCATACCGGCTACGAGCAGTACTTC.

V and J are TRBV7-2 and TRBJ2-7; D is possibly TRBD2 (5 bases). The germline V and J ends were trimmed by 4 bases and 0 bases, with 13 bases remaining between them. This CDR3 spans 15 amino acids. Germline-derived CDR1 and CDR2 are SGHTA and FQGNSA. The CDR3 region is CASSWTDLFSYEQYF. The CDR3 DNA sequence: TGTGCCAGCAGCTGGACGGACTTGTTCTCCTACGAGCAGTACTTC. Together with reference TRBV7-2 and TRBJ2-7, the CDR3 gives the full variable domain: GAGVSQSPSNKVTEKGKDVELRCDPISGHTALYWYRQSLGQGLEFLIYFQGNSAPDKSGLPSDRFSAERTGGSVSTLTIQRTQQEDSAVYLCASSWTDLFSYEQYFGPGTRLTVT.

The chain recombines TRBV7-3 with TRBJ1-4; D gene ambiguous. The CDR3 length is 14 residues. The V end was cut by 10 bases, the J end by 6 bases, with 18 bases between. Germline V gene sequence: CDR1 SGHTA, CDR2 FQGTGA. The chain's CDR3 is CATRRNSPYEKLFF. CDR3 DNA sequence: TGTGCCACCAGGAGGAATTCGCCTTATGAAAAACTGTTTTTT. Drawing the rest from reference TRBV7-3 and TRBJ1-4, the complete variable domain is GAGVSQTPSNKVTEKGKYVELRCDPISGHTALYWYRQSLGQGPEFLIYFQGTGAADDSGLPNDRFFAVRPEGSVSTLKIQRTERGDSAVYLCATRRNSPYEKLFFGSGTQLSVL.

The V call is TRBV5-5, the J call TRBJ1-2; D is perhaps TRBD1 (6 bases). The CDR3 totals 16 residues. Germline V gene lookup returns CDR1 SGHKS and CDR2 YYEKEE (reference sequence). V lost 0 bases and J lost 1, with 13 bases in between. The CDR3 here is CASSLGQGYDNYGYTF. The CDR3 bases are TGTGCCAGCAGCTTGGGGCAGGGGTACGATAACTATGGCTACACCTTC.

V gene TRBV7-9 combines with J gene TRBJ2-1, with 11 bases fitting TRBD2. The ends lost 3 bases at V and 14 bases at J; junction bases unmatched: 15. CDR1 and CDR2 from the germline V gene are SEHNR and FQNEAQ (reference sequence). This CDR3 is built from 16 residues. In DNA, the CDR3 is TGTGCCAGCAGCTTCCCCGGGACTAGCGGAACGAGGTTGAAGTTCTTC. Its translation is CASSFPGTSGTRLKFF.

This sequence joins TRBV5-6 and TRBJ2-7; 7 nucleotides line up with TRBD1. V was pared by 4 bases and J by 1 base, with 8 bases of the junction left unmatched. CDR1 is SGHDT and CDR2 is YYEEEE in the germline V gene. The CDR3 consists of 15 residues. CDR3 protein: CASSRTGPGSYEQYF. The CDR3 coding sequence is TGTGCCAGCAGCCGGACAGGTCCAGGGTCCTACGAGCAGTACTTC.

This sequence joins TRBV2 and TRBJ2-1; 7 bases are shared with TRBD2. The junction had 13 bases not matched to a gene; V was cut back by 4 bases and J by 7 bases. Germline CDR1 is SNHLY and CDR2 is FYNNEI. This CDR3 has 16 amino acids. The CDR3 sequence is CASSAPPSGRVNEQFF. CDR3 coding DNA: TGTGCCAGCAGTGCCCCACCTAGCGGAAGAGTAAATGAGCAGTTCTTC. The whole variable domain, remainder taken from reference TRBV2 and TRBJ2-1, is EPEVTQTPSHQVTQMGQEVILRCVPISNHLYFYWYRQILGQKVEFLVSFYNNEISEKSEIFDDQFSVERPDGSNFTLKIRSTKLEDSAMYFCASSAPPSGRVNEQFFGPGTRLTVL.

The chain joins TRBV4-2 to TRBJ1-1; no firm D call. V shed 1 base and J shed 0 bases, with 9 bases lying between them. The CDR3 runs 15 residues. The germline CDR1 and CDR2 sequences are LGHNA and YNFKEQ. In nucleotides, the CDR3 is TGTGCCAGCAGCCAAGCAGAGGGATTGAACACTGAAGCTTTCTTT. It encodes CASSQAEGLNTEAFF.

This rearrangement joins TRBV6-5 to TRBJ2-1; the match to TRBD2 covers 8 bases. This CDR3 comprises 16 residues. Per the germline V gene, CDR1 is MNHEY and CDR2 is SVGAGI. The ends lost 2 bases at V and 7 bases at J; junction bases unmatched: 10. For the CDR3, the DNA is TGTGCCAGCAGTTACGGGGCGGGAGGCTCCTCGAATGAGCAGTTCTTC. Residues: CASSYGAGGSSNEQFF.

In this sample, this clone turned up a few times. The chain has TRBV20-1 and TRBJ2-5; D call uncertain. Germline-derived CDR1 and CDR2 are DFQATT and SNEGSKA (reference sequence). V was cut by 6 bases and J by 3 bases, with 5 bases left in between. The CDR3 totals 10 residues. DNA of the CDR3: TGCAGTGCCTACGAAGAGACCCAGTACTTC. Protein sequence: CSAYEETQYF.

This clone has only a few counts. V gene TRBV25-1 combines with J gene TRBJ1-3; D unclear. This CDR3 comprises 11 residues. Germline V lookup: CDR1 MGHDK, CDR2 SYGVNS. V dropped 5 bases and J dropped 6 bases, with 5 bases sitting between them. Here the CDR3 DNA reads TGTGCCAGCAGTTACATAAACACCATATATTTT. It yields the protein CASSYINTIYF.

The chain couples TRBV7-9 to TRBJ1-2; TRBD1 might be the D (5 bases). V was shortened by 5 bases and J by 6 bases, with 13 bases between the two germline ends. Per germline, CDR1 SEHNR and CDR2 FQNEAQ (reference sequence). The CDR3 is made up of 13 amino acids. This CDR3 reads CASSLRTNDGYTF. CDR3 nucleotide sequence: TGTGCCAGCAGCCTCCGGACAAACGATGGCTACACCTTC. The full variable domain, with the rest looked up from reference TRBV7-9 and TRBJ1-2, is DTGVSQNPRHKITKRGQNVTFRCDPISEHNRLYWYRQTLGQGPEFLTYFQNEAQLEKSRLLSDRFSAERPKGSFSTLEIQRTEQGDSAMYLCASSLRTNDGYTFGSGTRLTVV.

As for this clone: An end of the junction differs from the germline gene, which may be a read error. In DNA, the CDR3 is TGTGCCAGCAGCCCCCAGACGGGGAACCCTGAAGCTTTCTTT. Residues: CASSPQTGNPEAFF. The V and J genes are TRBV5-4 and TRBJ1-1; D is unresolved. Germline CDR1 reads SGHNT; CDR2 reads YYREEE (reference sequence). This CDR3 has 14 residues.

The chain links TRBV7-9 to TRBJ1-1; the D is unclear. V lost 5 bases and J 6 bases, leaving 13 bases between the germline ends. Germline lookup yields CDR1 SEHNR and CDR2 FQNEAQ (reference sequence). The CDR3 is made up of 13 amino acids. The CDR3 DNA sequence: TGTGCCAGCAGCCCGCCCCGGACTCCTGAAGCTTTCTTT. Its translation is CASSPPRTPEAFF. The full variable domain, completed using reference TRBV7-9 and TRBJ1-1, is DTGVSQNPRHKITKRGQNVTFRCDPISEHNRLYWYRQTLGQGPEFLTYFQNEAQLEKSRLLSDRFSAERPKGSFSTLEIQRTEQGDSAMYLCASSPPRTPEAFFGQGTRLTVV.

The chain combines TRBV19 with TRBJ2-3; the D gene is possibly TRBD2 (6 bases). V gave up 5 bases and J gave up 11 bases, with 11 bases separating them. This CDR3 spans 11 amino acids. The V gene's germline CDR1 is LNHDA and CDR2 SQIVND (reference sequence). CDR3 loop: CASSYGTLQYF. DNA for the CDR3: TGTGCCAGTAGTTACGGGACTTTGCAGTATTTT.

The gene calls are TRBV2 and TRBJ2-7; maybe TRBD2 (6 bases). V was shortened by 6 bases and J by 5 bases, with 17 bases between the two germline ends. Looked up from germline, CDR1 is SNHLY and CDR2 is FYNNEI. The CDR3 loop spans 14 amino acids. The CDR3 reads CASRGNEAGDEQYF. The DNA of the CDR3 is TGTGCCAGCAGGGGTAACGAAGCGGGCGACGAGCAGTACTTC.

V usage is TRBV11-3 and J usage is TRBJ2-1, with D unresolved. The CDR3 is 13 residues long. Trimming took 2 bases from V and 7 from J, leaving 9 bases between them. Germline V lookup: CDR1 SGHNT, CDR2 YENEEA. CDR3 DNA sequence: TGTGCCAGCAGCTTAAACTTAGTGAATGAGCAGTTCTTC. It is translated as CASSLNLVNEQFF.